The entry below gives a single T cell receptor (beta chain) sequence along with its context. The entry originates in a study of T-cell memory formation after mild COVID-19. The 5'RACE method, run with constant-segment primers, produced TCR alpha and TCR beta cDNA libraries (carrying sample barcodes and UMIs). TCRdb reanalysed the 5' RACE reads using MiXCR and keeps one entry per CDR3 protein. Here the sample spans about 290,000 distinct CDR3 sequences, more than 15% being singletons. CDR1 is LGHDT and CDR2 is YNNKEL in the germline V gene (reference sequence). Deletions cut 5 bases from V and 7 bases from J, with 14 bases between. There are 13 residues in the CDR3.

The rearrangement links TRBV3-1 to TRBJ1-1, with D perhaps TRBD1 (6 bases). The sequence was obtained from a man younger than 35 who had mild COVID-19 (a few samples of this study predate the infection). Cell type and time point are not known. Material for sequencing was PBMCs or a T cell subset sorted from them (not recorded which). The CDR3 loop reads CASSGGGRFEAFF. The CDR3 nucleotides are TGTGCCAGCAGCGGCGGGGGGCGATTTGAAGCTTTCTTT. The full variable domain, with the rest looked up from reference TRBV3-1 and TRBJ1-1, is DTAVSQTPKYLVTQMGNDKSIKCEQNLGHDTMYWYKQDSKKFLKIMFSYNNKELIINETVPNRFSPKSPDKAHLNLHINSLELGDSAVYFCASSGGGRFEAFFGQGTRLTVV.